The 23 T cell receptor beta chains in this list originate from one sample, sequenced in a study of OX40 agonist ivuxolimab in advanced cancers. TCRdb's table, derived via immunoSEQ multiplex PCR, lists solely in-frame clones and lacks some. Here the sample spans roughly 100,000 clones, about nine tenths being singletons. The sample consisted of CD4+ or CD8+ T cells sorted from blood, taken in a trial of the OX40 agonist ivuxolimab. The origin of the receptors is an adult with an advanced solid tumor such as melanoma, head and neck, liver or kidney cancer.

J is TRBJ1-5 and V is TRBV19, with 8 bases that match TRBD1. From germline, CDR1 is LNHDA and CDR2 SQIVND (reference sequence). The V and J ends lost 6 bases and 5 bases, in that order; junction bases with no gene match: 6. This CDR3 is built from 14 residues. The CDR3 coding sequence is TGTGCCAGTAGAGGACAGGGAGGCCATCAGCCCCAGCATTTT. Translated: CASRGQGGHQPQHF.

The chain is built from TRBV4-3 and TRBJ2-7; the match to TRBD2 covers 7 bases. The CDR3 totals 15 residues. Trimming cost V 0 bases and J 2 bases; bases outside gene matches: 4. Germline-derived CDR1 and CDR2 are LGHNA and YSLEER. CDR3 DNA sequence: TGCGCCAGCAGCCAAGATACCAGCGGGGCCTACGAGCAGTACTTC. This encodes CASSQDTSGAYEQYF.

This chain connects TRBV27 to TRBJ2-5; 7 positions match TRBD1. The CDR3 runs 15 residues. Trimming removed 4 bases from V and 5 bases from J; junction bases left unmatched: 10. Germline V gene sequence: CDR1 MNHEY, CDR2 SMNVEV (reference sequence). CDR3 sequence (DNA): TGTGCCAGCAGTTCCATAAGACAGGGAGACGAGACCCAGTACTTC. This codes for CASSSIRQGDETQYF.

The J gene is TRBJ2-3, the V gene TRBV19, with D perhaps matching TRBD2 (5 bases). The CDR3 is 17 residues long. Germline V gene data show CDR1 as LNHDA and CDR2 as SQIVND (reference sequence). V lost 1 base, J lost 4 bases, and 18 bases lay in between. CDR3 DNA: TGTGCCAGTAGTATAGCCGCTGGGAGCGGTTCAGCAGATACGCAGTATTTT. It codes for CASSIAAGSGSADTQYF.

The V gene is TRBV7-6, the J gene TRBJ1-4; 9 bases map to TRBD1. After removal of 3 bases from V and 4 bases from J, the junction contained 0 bases not matched to a gene. Germline assignment: CDR1 SGHVS and CDR2 FNYEAQ. The length of the CDR3 is 14 residues. This chain's CDR3 is CASSLGQGNEKLFF. CDR3 DNA sequence: TGTGCCAGCAGCTTGGGACAGGGTAATGAAAAACTGTTTTTT.

The V gene is TRBV5-1, the J gene TRBJ2-5; D perhaps matches TRBD1 (6 bases). Germline V gene lookup returns CDR1 SGHRS and CDR2 YFSETQ. This CDR3 comprises 13 residues. Trimming removed 4 bases from V and 5 bases from J, with 12 bases in between. This chain's CDR3 is CASSMTGPETQYF. The CDR3 bases are TGCGCCAGCAGCATGACAGGTCCGGAGACCCAGTACTTC.

The gene calls are TRBV6-1 and TRBJ1-5; no definite D call. V was clipped by 2 bases and J by 3 bases, with 8 bases between them. This CDR3 is 14 amino acids long. Germline CDR1 reads MNHNS; CDR2 reads SASEGT. CDR3 coding DNA: TGTGCCAGCAGTGAACTACAGATCAATCAGCCCCAGCATTTT. Protein product: CASSELQINQPQHF.

This rearrangement joins TRBV30 to TRBJ2-3; D gene unclear. The V end lost 2 bases, the J end lost 6 bases, and 9 bases lay between the germline ends. The CDR3 runs 12 residues. Germline assignment: CDR1 GTSNPN and CDR2 SVGIG (reference sequence). The CDR3 DNA reads as TGTGCCTGGAGTAGCCGGGCGGATACGCAGTATTTT. This codes for CAWSSRADTQYF.

By sample share, this clone is medium-sized. J is TRBJ2-7 and V is TRBV19; D perhaps matches TRBD2 (6 bases). Germline V gene data show CDR1 as LNHDA and CDR2 as SQIVND (reference sequence). V lost 0 bases to trimming and J lost 0 bases, with 9 bases between them. This CDR3 comprises 15 residues. This CDR3 is CASSIDHGSSYEQYF. The CDR3, as DNA: TGTGCCAGTAGTATAGATCACGGGAGCTCCTACGAGCAGTACTTC.

This chain connects TRBV4-3 to TRBJ1-6, with D possibly TRBD1 on 5 matching bases. The CDR3 sequence is 17 residues long. Trimming shortened V by 0 bases and J by 3 bases, and 12 bases separated the two germline ends. Germline CDR1 reads LGHNA; CDR2 reads YSLEER. CDR3 sequence reads: CASSQDVGAIYNSPLHF. In DNA form, the CDR3 reads TGCGCCAGCAGCCAAGATGTCGGGGCCATCTATAATTCACCCCTCCACTTT.

This chain links TRBV2 with TRBJ2-7; 8 positions match TRBD1. CDR3 size: 18 residues. After removal of 5 bases from V and 1 base from J, the junction contained 16 bases not matched to a gene. Germline loops: CDR1 SNHLY, CDR2 FYNNEI. The CDR3 is CASSPNKRLGQDSYEQYF. CDR3 bases: TGTGCCAGCAGTCCTAACAAAAGACTGGGACAGGATTCCTACGAGCAGTACTTC.

This clone was recorded a few times. The V gene is TRBV7-2, the J gene TRBJ2-3; D ambiguous. This CDR3 is 14 amino acids long. CDR1 is SGHTA, CDR2 FQGNSA, per germline. Trimming cost V 6 bases and J 4 bases, with 14 bases left between them. The CDR3 protein is CASSPTYQSDTQYF. DNA for the CDR3: TGTGCCAGCAGTCCCACTTATCAGTCAGATACGCAGTATTTT.

V usage is TRBV27 and J usage is TRBJ1-2, with no clear D. V lost 2 bases to trimming and J lost 1 base, with 5 bases between them. CDR3 size: 13 residues. Germline V gene sequence: CDR1 MNHEY, CDR2 SMNVEV (reference sequence). This CDR3 reads CASSLGLNYGYTF. The CDR3 coding sequence is TGTGCCAGCAGTTTAGGCCTTAACTATGGCTACACCTTC.

A few counts support this clone. The chain combines TRBV4-1 with TRBJ1-5; a weak D match, TRBD1 (5 bases). With 4 bases removed from V and 5 bases from J, the gap between germline ends came to 15 bases. The CDR3 has 15 amino acids. CDR1 and CDR2 from the germline V gene are MGHRA and YSYEKL. The CDR3 nucleotides are TGCGCCAGCAGCCGCTATAAAACGGGGGATCAGCCCCAGCATTTT. The encoded protein is CASSRYKTGDQPQHF.

The chain employs TRBV5-1 and TRBJ2-1, with D possibly being TRBD1 or TRBD2 (5 bases each). This CDR3 is built from 16 residues. The germline V gene encodes CDR1 SGHRS and CDR2 YFSETQ. V was clipped by 0 bases and J by 3 bases, with 13 bases between them. The CDR3 DNA reads TGCGCCAGCAGCTTGGCCGGGGCCTCTAGCTACAATGAGCAGTTCTTC. Translating it yields CASSLAGASSYNEQFF.

This chain connects TRBV9 to TRBJ1-5; unclear D gene. CDR1 is SGDLS and CDR2 is YYNGEE in the germline V gene. Deletions cut 3 bases from V and 2 bases from J, with 9 bases between. The CDR3 spans 14 residues. The CDR3 bases are TGTGCCAGCAGCGAGGGCGCGGGCAATCAGCCCCAGCATTTT. As protein: CASSEGAGNQPQHF.

This clone was detected once. This rearrangement joins TRBV10-3 to TRBJ2-3; perhaps TRBD1 as D (5 bases). The germline V gene encodes CDR1 ENHRY and CDR2 SYGVKD. The ends were cut back, 4 bases at V and 3 bases at J, with 8 bases in the middle. This CDR3 spans 13 amino acids. CDR3: CAISGQGTDTQYF. The CDR3 region has the DNA TGTGCCATCAGTGGGCAGGGAACAGATACGCAGTATTTT.

The chain uses TRBV25-1 and TRBJ1-6, with D uncertain. Trimming shortened V by 4 bases and J by 6 bases, and 7 bases separated the two germline ends. This CDR3 contains 13 residues. From germline, CDR1 is MGHDK and CDR2 SYGVNS. The CDR3 sequence: CASSAGVNSPLHF. CDR3 DNA sequence: TGTGCCAGCAGTGCGGGAGTTAATTCACCCCTCCACTTT.

This clone was counted a single time. V is TRBV5-4 and J is TRBJ2-2, with 7 bases identical to TRBD1. Germline V CDR1 and CDR2: SGHNT, YYREEE (reference sequence). After removal of 7 bases from V and 0 bases from J, the junction contained 9 bases not matched to a gene. This CDR3 is built from 16 residues. Here the CDR3 DNA reads TGTGCCAGCCTCCGCCGACAGGGCACGAACACCGGGGAGCTGTTTTTT. Translating gives CASLRRQGTNTGELFF.

V is TRBV6-5 and J is TRBJ2-7; 7 bases fit TRBD1. The CDR3 sequence is 15 residues long. Trimming took 0 bases from V and 4 from J; bases not matched to a gene: 6. Per germline, CDR1 MNHEY and CDR2 SVGAGI. CDR3 in amino acids: CASSYSAMGQYEQYF. CDR3 DNA sequence: TGTGCCAGCAGTTACTCGGCTATGGGACAGTACGAGCAGTACTTC.

V is TRBV7-9 and J is TRBJ2-7; D gene ambiguous. The CDR3 sequence is 14 residues long. The germline gives CDR1 SEHNR, CDR2 FQNEAQ (reference sequence). V was shortened by 5 bases and J by 0 bases, with 11 bases between the two germline ends. The CDR3 spells CASSVTWNSYEQYF. The CDR3 bases are TGTGCCAGCAGCGTTACTTGGAACTCCTACGAGCAGTACTTC.

This chain connects TRBV7-2 to TRBJ2-3, with unresolved D. V shed 2 bases and J shed 9 bases, with 6 bases lying between them. CDR1 SGHTA and CDR2 FQGNSA come from the germline V gene. There are 11 residues in the CDR3. In DNA form, the CDR3 reads TGTGCCAGCAGCTTATACGGAACGCAGTATTTT. It specifies CASSLYGTQYF.

The genes are TRBV6-5 and TRBJ1-5; TRBD1 matches 7 bases. This CDR3 region has 15 residues. The germline CDR1 and CDR2 sequences are MNHEY and SVGAGI. V lost 5 bases, J lost 2 bases, and 6 bases stayed unmatched. In DNA form, the CDR3 reads TGTGCCAGCAGTGCCCGGACAGGAGGCAATCAGCCCCAGCATTTT. Translation: CASSARTGGNQPQHF.